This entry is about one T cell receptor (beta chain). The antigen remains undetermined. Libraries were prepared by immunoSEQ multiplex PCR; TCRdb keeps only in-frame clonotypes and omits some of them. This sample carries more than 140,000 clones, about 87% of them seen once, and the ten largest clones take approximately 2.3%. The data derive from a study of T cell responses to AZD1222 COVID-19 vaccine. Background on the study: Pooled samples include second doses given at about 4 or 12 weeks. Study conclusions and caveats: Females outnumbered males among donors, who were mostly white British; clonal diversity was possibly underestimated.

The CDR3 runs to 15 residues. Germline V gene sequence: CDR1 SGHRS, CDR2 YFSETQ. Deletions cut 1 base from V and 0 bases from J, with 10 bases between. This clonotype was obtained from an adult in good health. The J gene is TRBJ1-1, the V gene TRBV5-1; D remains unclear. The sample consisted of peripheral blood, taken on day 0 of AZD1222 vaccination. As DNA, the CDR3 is TGCGCCAGCAGCTTGTTGGGCCTTTTGAACACTGAAGCTTTCTTT. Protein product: CASSLLGLLNTEAFF.